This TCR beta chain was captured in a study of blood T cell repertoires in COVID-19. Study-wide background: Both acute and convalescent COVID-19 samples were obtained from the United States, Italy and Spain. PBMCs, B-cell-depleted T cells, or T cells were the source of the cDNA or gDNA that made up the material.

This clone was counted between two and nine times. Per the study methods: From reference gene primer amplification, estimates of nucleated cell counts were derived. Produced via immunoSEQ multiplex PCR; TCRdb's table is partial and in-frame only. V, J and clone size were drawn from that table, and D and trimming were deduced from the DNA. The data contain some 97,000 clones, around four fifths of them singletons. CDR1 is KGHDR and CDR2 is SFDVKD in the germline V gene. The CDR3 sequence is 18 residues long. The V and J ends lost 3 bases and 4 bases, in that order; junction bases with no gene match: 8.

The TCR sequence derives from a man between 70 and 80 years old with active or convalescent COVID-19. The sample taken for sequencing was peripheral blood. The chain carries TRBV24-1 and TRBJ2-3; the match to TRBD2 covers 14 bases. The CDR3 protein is CATSDLGTSGRVSDTQYF. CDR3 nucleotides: TGTGCCACCAGTGATCTAGGGACTAGCGGGAGAGTATCAGATACGCAGTATTTT.